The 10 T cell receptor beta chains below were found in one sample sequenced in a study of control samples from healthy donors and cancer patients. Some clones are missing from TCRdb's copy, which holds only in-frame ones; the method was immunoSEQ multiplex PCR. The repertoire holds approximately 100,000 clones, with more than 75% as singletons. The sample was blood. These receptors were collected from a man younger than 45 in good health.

CDR3: CASSLALGGLNTEAFF. The DNA for the CDR3 is TGTGCCAGCAGCTTAGCATTAGGAGGTCTGAACACTGAAGCTTTCTTT. The V gene is TRBV7-2, the J gene TRBJ1-1, with D unresolved. Germline CDR1 SGHTA, CDR2 FQGNSA. The CDR3 is 16 amino acids. The V end lost 0 bases, the J end lost 0 bases, and 11 bases lay between the germline ends.

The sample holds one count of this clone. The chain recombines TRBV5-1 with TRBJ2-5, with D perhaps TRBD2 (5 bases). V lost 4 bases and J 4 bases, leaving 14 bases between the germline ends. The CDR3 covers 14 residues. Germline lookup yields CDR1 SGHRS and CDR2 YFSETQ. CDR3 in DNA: TGCGCCAGCAGCCCGGGAATGTCAGTAGAGACCCAGTACTTC. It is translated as CASSPGMSVETQYF.

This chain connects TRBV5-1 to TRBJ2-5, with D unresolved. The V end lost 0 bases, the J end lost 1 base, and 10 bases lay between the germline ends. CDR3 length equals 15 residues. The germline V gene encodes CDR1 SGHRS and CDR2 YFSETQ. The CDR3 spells CASSLEPTTQETQYF. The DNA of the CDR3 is TGCGCCAGCAGCTTGGAACCTACAACCCAAGAGACCCAGTACTTC.

As DNA, the CDR3 is TGTGCCAGCAGCCCCGAACGCTGGAACACTGAAGCTTTCTTT. This gives the protein CASSPERWNTEAFF. The chain couples TRBV7-9 to TRBJ1-1; D unresolved. The V gene's germline CDR1 is SEHNR and CDR2 FQNEAQ (reference sequence). The CDR3 has 14 amino acids. Trimming removed 5 bases at V and 1 base at J, with 11 bases between.

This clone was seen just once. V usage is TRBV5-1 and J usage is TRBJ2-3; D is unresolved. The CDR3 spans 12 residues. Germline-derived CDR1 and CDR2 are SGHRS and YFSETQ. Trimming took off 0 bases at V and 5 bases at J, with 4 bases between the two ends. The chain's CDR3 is CASSLGQDTQYF. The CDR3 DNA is TGCGCCAGCAGCTTGGGGCAAGATACGCAGTATTTT.

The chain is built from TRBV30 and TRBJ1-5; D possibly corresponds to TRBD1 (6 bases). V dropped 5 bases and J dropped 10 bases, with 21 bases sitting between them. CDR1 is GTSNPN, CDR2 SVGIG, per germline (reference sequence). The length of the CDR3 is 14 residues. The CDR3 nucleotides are TGTGCCTGGGGCCGGGACATATCGTTCCCCCCCCAGCATTTT. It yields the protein CAWGRDISFPPQHF.

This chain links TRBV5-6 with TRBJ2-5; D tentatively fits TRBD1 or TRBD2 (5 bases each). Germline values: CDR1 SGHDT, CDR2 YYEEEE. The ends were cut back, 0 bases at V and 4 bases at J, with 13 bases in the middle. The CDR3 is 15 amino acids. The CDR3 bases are TGTGCCAGCAGCTTGGGTAGGGACCCCCCAGAGACCCAGTACTTC. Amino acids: CASSLGRDPPETQYF.

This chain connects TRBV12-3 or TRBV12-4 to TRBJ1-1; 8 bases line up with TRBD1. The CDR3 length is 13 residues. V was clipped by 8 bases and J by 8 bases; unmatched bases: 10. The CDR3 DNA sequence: TGTGCCAGCCCTCACTCAGGGACAGGAGAAGCTTTCTTT. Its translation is CASPHSGTGEAFF.

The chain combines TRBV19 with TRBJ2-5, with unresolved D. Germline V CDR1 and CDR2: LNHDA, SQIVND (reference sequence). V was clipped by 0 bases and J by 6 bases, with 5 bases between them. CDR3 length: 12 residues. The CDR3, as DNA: TGTGCCAGTAGTATAGAAGAAAAGACCCAGTACTTC. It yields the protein CASSIEEKTQYF.

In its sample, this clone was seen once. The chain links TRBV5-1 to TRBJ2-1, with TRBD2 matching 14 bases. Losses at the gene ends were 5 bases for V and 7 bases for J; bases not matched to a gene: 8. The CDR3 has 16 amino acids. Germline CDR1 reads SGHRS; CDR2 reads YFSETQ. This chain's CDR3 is CASSRGTSGGENEQFF. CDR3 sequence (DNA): TGCGCCAGCAGTAGGGGGACTAGCGGGGGCGAGAATGAGCAGTTCTTC.